The T cell receptor beta chain under discussion was sequenced for a study of CD8+CD57+ T cells in acquired aplastic anemia (dated by TCRdb to the late 2010s). Study-wide context: On average, sorted CD4+ and CD8+ cells yielded about 3 ug of extracted DNA, with a range of roughly 0.18 to 30 ug. An average of approximately 9.8 million reads for CD4+ cells and around 11 million reads for CD8+ cells was obtained from healthy donor samples. General conclusions and limits of the study: Fewer than 35 CD8+ CDR3 sequences were found to be shared between patients and controls, but these sequences appeared to be highly expressed in patients and within the immunodominant clones of the patients. Between patients and healthy controls, no significant difference in CD8+ Simpson's diversity was found (P=0.060).

Points on this clonotype: Its antigen remains undetermined. The conserved phenylalanine or tryptophan normally closing the CDR3 is absent here, so this likely arose from a read error. The DNA is left out, because the CDR3 cannot be placed on it with certainty; the CDR3 is given as TCRdb lists it.

The study deep-sequenced TCR repertoires of sorted CD4+ and CD8+ blood T cells from severe aplastic anemia patients and healthy subjects. Ficoll-Paque density gradient centrifugation was used to isolate peripheral blood mononuclear cells. Before DNA extraction, CD4+ and CD8+ T cells were sorted by FACS or by magnetic beads. Profiling of TCR beta VDJ combinations and CDR3 sequences used genomic DNA as the template. An Illumina HiSeq 2000 was the platform used for TCR repertoire sequencing. The original methods were these. Repertoire assessment relied on Simpson's diversity index, CDR3 size and DJ length profiles, and TRBV/TRBJ rearrangement plots. The most abundant DNA sequence in the deep sequencing data was defined as the immunodominant clone. CDR3 amino acid sequences were screened for sharing across subjects and were compared with published repertoires and the VDJdb database. The raw public reads went through TCRdb reprocessing: fastp at Q25, MiXCR clone calling, in-frame beta chains kept. Each CDR3 protein appears once, grouped with its most common genes and DNA. The V and J calls come from TCRdb's annotation, not from the publication. Across this sample there are hundreds of thousands of distinct CDR3 sequences, with approximately 70% seen only once. Clones ranked in the top ten supply approximately 3.8% of the sample.

The CDR3 length equals 14 residues, ends included. From the germline V gene (reference sequence), CDR1 is LNHDA and CDR2 is SQIVND. The V and J segments used are TRBV19 and TRBJ2-3. The clonotype was recovered from a human donor in good health, serving as a control. Material: sorted CD4+, CD8+, or CD8+CD57+ T cells (not recorded which) from PBMCs. The CDR3 sequence is CASNVAVLHNTHYC.